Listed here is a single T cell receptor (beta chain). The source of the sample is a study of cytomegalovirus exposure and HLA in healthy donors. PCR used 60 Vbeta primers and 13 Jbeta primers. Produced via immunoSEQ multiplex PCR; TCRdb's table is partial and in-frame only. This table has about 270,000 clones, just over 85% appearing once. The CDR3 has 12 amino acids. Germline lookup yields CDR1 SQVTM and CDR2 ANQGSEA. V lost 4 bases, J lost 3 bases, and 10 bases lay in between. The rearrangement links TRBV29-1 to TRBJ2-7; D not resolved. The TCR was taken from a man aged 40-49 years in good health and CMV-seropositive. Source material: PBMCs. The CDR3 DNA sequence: TGCAGCGTTGGTGGGCGTAACTACGAGCAGTACTTC. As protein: CSVGGRNYEQYF.